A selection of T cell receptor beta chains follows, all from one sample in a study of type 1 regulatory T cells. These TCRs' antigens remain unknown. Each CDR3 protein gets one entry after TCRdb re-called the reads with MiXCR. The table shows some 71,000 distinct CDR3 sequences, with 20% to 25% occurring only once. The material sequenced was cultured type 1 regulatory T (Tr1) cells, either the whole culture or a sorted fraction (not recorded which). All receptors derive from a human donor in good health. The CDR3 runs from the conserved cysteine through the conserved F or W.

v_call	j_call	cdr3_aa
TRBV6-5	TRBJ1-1	CASRSTTGMNTEAFF
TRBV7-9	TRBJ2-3	CASSLGVDSTDTQYF
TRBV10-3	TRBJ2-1	CAIRGPNSGAPSNEQFF
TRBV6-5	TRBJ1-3	CASMKTDSGNTIYF
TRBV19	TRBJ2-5	CASSALGATQYF
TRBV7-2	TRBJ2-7	CASSTRLASYEQYF
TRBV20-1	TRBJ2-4	CSAREGAVRNIQYF
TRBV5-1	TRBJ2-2	CASSLTGPGWELFF
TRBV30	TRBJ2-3	CAWSAGGADTQYF
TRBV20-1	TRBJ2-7	CSALGTNSYEQYF
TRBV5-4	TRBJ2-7	CASSTGTSGIYEQYF
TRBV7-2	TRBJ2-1	CASSLYAGGYNEQFF
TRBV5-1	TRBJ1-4	CASSGSYFYEKLFF
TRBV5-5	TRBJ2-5	CASSYPRAGETQYF
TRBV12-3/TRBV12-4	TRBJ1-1	CASSTNLWQPNTEAFF
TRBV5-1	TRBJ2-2	CASSLAQGTGELFF
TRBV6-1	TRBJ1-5	CASRQQGVGNQPQHF
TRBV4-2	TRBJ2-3	CASSQEGNSPPTTQYF
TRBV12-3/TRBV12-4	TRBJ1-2	CASSSKYGYTF
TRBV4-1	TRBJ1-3	CASSPDGRVVGNTIYF
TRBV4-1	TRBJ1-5	CASSYGQGRQPQHF
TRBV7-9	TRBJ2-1	CANSSRQGSEQFF
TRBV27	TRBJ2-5	CASRPGQQETQYF
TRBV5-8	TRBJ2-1	CASSLVPGGPNHEQFF